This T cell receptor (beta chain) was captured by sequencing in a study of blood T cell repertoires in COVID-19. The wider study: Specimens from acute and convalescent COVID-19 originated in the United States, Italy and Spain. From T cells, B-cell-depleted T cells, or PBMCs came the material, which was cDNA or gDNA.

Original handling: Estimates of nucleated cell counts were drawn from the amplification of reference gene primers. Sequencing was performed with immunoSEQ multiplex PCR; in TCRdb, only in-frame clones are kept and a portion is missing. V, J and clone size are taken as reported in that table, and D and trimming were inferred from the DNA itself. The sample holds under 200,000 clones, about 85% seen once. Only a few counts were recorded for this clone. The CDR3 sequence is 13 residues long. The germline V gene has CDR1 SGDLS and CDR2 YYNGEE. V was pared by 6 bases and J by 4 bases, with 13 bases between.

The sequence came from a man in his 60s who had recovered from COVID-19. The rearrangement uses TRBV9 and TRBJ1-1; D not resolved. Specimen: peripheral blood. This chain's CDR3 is CASMDDGGTEAFF. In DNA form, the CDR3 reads TGTGCCAGCATGGACGATGGAGGCACTGAAGCTTTCTTT.